This TCR beta chain was sequenced during a study of CD8+ T cells in alopecia areata. After isolation, RNA underwent reverse transcription to generate cDNA as the sequencing template. Clones were read by immunoSEQ multiplex PCR, and TCRdb kept only the in-frame ones, dropping some. The table includes some 110,000 clones, 55% to 70% detected once. Turning to this clone: As yet, its antigen is unknown.

Findings and caveats of the study: Clonality in lesional scalp, especially alopecia totalis/universalis, exceeded that of normal scalp. Alphabeta T cells residing in normal skin are also sequenced in scalp samples.

The CDR3 is made up of 14 amino acids. Germline CDR1 SGHAT, CDR2 FQNNGV. The ends lost 4 bases at V and 2 bases at J; junction bases unmatched: 5. Starting from PBMCs, sorting isolated CD4+ and CD8+ T cells. Source material: CD4+ T cells sorted from blood. This receptor was identified in a human donor in good health. The J gene is TRBJ2-7, the V gene TRBV11-2, with 7 bases lining up with TRBD2. The CDR3 bases are TGTGCCAGCAGCTCCCCGGGAGGACCCTACGAGCAGTACTTC. Protein sequence: CASSSPGGPYEQYF.